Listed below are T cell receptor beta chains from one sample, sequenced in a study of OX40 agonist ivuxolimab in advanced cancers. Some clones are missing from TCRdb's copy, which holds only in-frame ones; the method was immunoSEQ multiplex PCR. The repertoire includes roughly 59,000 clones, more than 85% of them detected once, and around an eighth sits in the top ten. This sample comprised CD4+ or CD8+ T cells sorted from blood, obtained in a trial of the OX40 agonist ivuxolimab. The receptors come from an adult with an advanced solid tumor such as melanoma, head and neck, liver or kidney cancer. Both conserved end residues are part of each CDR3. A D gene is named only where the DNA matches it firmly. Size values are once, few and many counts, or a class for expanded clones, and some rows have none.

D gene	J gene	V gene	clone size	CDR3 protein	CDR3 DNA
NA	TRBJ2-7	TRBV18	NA	CASSPEPSLVEQYF	TGTGCCAGCTCACCAGAGCCGAGCTTAGTCGAGCAGTACTTC
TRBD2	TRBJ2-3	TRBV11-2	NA	CASSLGAGGADTQYF	TGTGCCAGCAGCTTAGGAGCGGGGGGAGCAGATACGCAGTATTTT
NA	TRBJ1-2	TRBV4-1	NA	CASSQDSSYGYTF	TGCGCCAGCAGCCAAGATTCCAGCTATGGCTACACCTTC
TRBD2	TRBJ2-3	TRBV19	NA	CASSIGTSGRTDTQYF	TGTGCCAGTAGTATAGGCACTAGCGGGCGCACAGATACGCAGTATTTT
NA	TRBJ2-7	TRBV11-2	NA	CASSSKYSYEQYF	TGTGCCAGCAGCTCTAAGTACTCCTACGAGCAGTACTTC
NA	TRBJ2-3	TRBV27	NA	CASSLTVTDTQYF	TGTGCCAGCAGTTTAACGGTCACAGATACGCAGTATTTT
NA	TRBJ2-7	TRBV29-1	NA	CSVDTGRTYEQYF	TGCAGCGTTGACACAGGGAGGACCTACGAGCAGTACTTC
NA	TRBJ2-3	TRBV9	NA	CASSPFDTDTQYF	TGTGCCAGCAGCCCATTTGACACAGATACGCAGTATTTT
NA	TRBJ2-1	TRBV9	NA	CASSPYKNYNEQFF	TGTGCCAGCAGCCCTTATAAGAATTACAATGAGCAGTTCTTC
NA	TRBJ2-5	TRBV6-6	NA	CASSYSSETQYF	TGTGCCAGCAGTTACTCTTCGGAGACCCAGTACTTC
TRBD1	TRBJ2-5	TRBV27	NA	CASSSIPGQGARETQYF	TGTGCCAGCAGTTCAATTCCGGGACAGGGGGCCCGAGAGACCCAGTACTTC
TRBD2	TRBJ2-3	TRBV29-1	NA	CSVEVLLASGSTDTQYF	TGCAGCGTTGAAGTCCTGTTGGCTAGCGGGAGCACAGATACGCAGTATTTT
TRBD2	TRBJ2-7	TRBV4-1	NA	CASSQVLGSLSGRVKDEQYF	TGCGCCAGCAGCCAAGTGTTGGGGTCCCTTAGCGGGAGGGTAAAGGACGAGCAGTACTTC
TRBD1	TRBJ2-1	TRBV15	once	CATSRDRGTGKIEQFF	TGTGCCACCAGCAGAGATCGGGGGACAGGGAAGATTGAGCAGTTCTTC
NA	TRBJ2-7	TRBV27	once	CASGSGGPSYEQYF	TGTGCCAGCGGATCTGGGGGGCCCTCCTACGAGCAGTACTTC
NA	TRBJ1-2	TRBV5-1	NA	CASSLGQDPPYGYTF	TGCGCCAGCAGTTTGGGGCAGGACCCTCCTTATGGCTACACCTTC
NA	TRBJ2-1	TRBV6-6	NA	CASSYSNQEDFF	TGTGCCAGCAGTTACTCGAATCAGGAAGACTTCTTC
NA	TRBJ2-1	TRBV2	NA	CASSDRAYSYNEQFF	TGTGCCAGCAGTGATCGAGCGTACTCCTACAATGAGCAGTTCTTC
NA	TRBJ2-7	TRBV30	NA	CAWSLTGWGSDEQYF	TGTGCCTGGAGTTTAACAGGGTGGGGGAGTGACGAGCAGTACTTC
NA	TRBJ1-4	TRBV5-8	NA	CASSRLVFGEKLFF	TGTGCCAGCAGCCGGCTTGTCTTTGGAGAAAAACTGTTTTTT
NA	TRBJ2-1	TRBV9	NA	CASGGFNEQFF	TGTGCTAGTGGGGGGTTCAATGAGCAGTTCTTC
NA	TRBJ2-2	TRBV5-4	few	CASSLGGSGELFF	TGTGCCAGCAGCTTGGGGGGTTCCGGGGAGCTGTTTTTT
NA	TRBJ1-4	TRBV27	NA	CASSLTGSFLGGNEKLFF	TGTGCCAGCAGTTTAACAGGGAGTTTTCTCGGGGGGAATGAAAAACTGTTTTTT
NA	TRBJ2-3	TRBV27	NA	CASSFLGSYTDTQYF	TGTGCCAGCAGTTTTCTCGGGAGTTACACAGATACGCAGTATTTT
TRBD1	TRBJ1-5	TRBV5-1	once	CASSLGDRESNQPQHF	TGCGCCAGCAGCTTAGGGGACAGGGAGAGCAATCAGCCCCAGCATTTT
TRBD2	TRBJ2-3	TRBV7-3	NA	CASSLISGRAGDTQYF	TGTGCCAGCAGCCTTATTAGCGGGAGGGCGGGAGATACGCAGTATTTT
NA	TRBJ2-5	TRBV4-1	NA	CASSQDVEVGETQYF	TGCGCCAGCAGTCAAGATGTAGAGGTTGGGGAGACCCAGTACTTC
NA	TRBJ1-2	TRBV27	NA	CASRNRVSANGYTF	TGTGCCAGCCGAAACAGGGTTAGCGCCAATGGCTACACCTTC
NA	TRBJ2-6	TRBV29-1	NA	CSVRGGDSGANVLTF	TGCAGCGTTAGAGGGGGGGACTCTGGGGCCAACGTCCTGACTTTC
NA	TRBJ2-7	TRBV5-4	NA	CASSLGRGPSYEQYF	TGTGCCAGCAGCTTAGGCCGGGGGCCCTCCTACGAGCAGTACTTC
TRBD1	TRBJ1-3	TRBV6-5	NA	CASSYSRGQGNTIYF	TGTGCCAGCAGTTACTCGAGGGGGCAAGGAAACACCATATATTTT
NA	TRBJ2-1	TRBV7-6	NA	CASSLVERGDEQFF	TGTGCCAGCAGCTTAGTAGAGAGAGGCGATGAGCAGTTCTTC
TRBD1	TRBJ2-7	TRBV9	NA	CASSVGTASYEQYF	TGTGCCAGCAGCGTCGGGACAGCCTCCTACGAGCAGTACTTC
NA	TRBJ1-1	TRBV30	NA	CAWSPGNTEAFF	TGTGCCTGGAGTCCTGGAAACACTGAAGCTTTCTTT
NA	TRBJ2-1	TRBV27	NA	CASNPFDGSNEQFF	TGTGCCAGCAATCCTTTCGACGGGAGCAATGAGCAGTTCTTC
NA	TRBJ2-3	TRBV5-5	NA	CASSLGARNTDTQYF	TGTGCCAGCAGCTTGGGGGCGCGTAACACAGATACGCAGTATTTT
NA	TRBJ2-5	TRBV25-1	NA	CASTGEIQETQYF	TGTGCCAGCACCGGGGAAATCCAAGAGACCCAGTACTTC
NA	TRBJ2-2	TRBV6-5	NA	CASSYSAVTNTGELFF	TGTGCCAGCAGTTACTCGGCGGTCACGAACACCGGGGAGCTGTTTTTT
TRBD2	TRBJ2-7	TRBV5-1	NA	CASSSGTSGSREQYF	TGCGCCAGCAGCTCTGGGACTAGTGGCTCTCGCGAGCAGTACTTC
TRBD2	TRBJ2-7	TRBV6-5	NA	CASREAGVYEQYF	TGTGCCAGCAGAGAAGCGGGGGTCTACGAGCAGTACTTC
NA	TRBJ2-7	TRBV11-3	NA	CASSLVSDEQYF	TGTGCCAGCAGCTTAGTTTCCGACGAGCAGTACTTC
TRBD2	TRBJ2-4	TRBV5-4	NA	CASSRGLAGEPLAKNIQYF	TGTGCCAGCAGCCGGGGGCTAGCGGGAGAGCCACTAGCCAAAAACATTCAGTACTTC
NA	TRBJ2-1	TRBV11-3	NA	CASSSRPNEQFF	TGTGCCAGCAGTTCCCGCCCCAATGAGCAGTTCTTC
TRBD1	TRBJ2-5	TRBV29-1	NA	CSVEDQGEQETQYF	TGCAGCGTTGAAGATCAGGGGGAGCAAGAGACCCAGTACTTC
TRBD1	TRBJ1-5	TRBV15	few	CATSRGRQGSNQPQHF	TGTGCCACCAGCAGGGGACGACAGGGTAGCAATCAGCCCCAGCATTTT
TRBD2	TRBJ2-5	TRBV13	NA	CASSLRGSGRVGQETQYF	TGTGCCAGCAGCTTACGGGGTAGCGGGAGAGTTGGGCAAGAGACCCAGTACTTC
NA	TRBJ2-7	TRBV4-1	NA	CASSQGADSYYEQYF	TGCGCCAGCAGCCAAGGAGCCGACTCGTACTACGAGCAGTACTTC
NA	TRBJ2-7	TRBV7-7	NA	CASSPAQGYEQYF	TGTGCCAGCAGCCCCGCCCAGGGATACGAGCAGTACTTC
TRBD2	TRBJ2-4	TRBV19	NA	CATSLGGLGSYF	TGTGCCACCTCGCTAGGGGGACTAGGCTCGTACTTC
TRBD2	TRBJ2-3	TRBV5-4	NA	CASRGPPGLDGTSTDTQYF	TGTGCCAGCAGAGGCCCCCCGGGACTAGATGGCACTAGCACAGATACGCAGTATTTT
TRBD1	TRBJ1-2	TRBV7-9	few	CASSPRQGIPLGYTF	TGTGCCAGCAGCCCCCGACAGGGAATACCGCTTGGCTACACCTTC
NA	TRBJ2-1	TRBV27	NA	CASSLLGHDEQFF	TGTGCCAGCAGTTTATTGGGACACGATGAGCAGTTCTTC
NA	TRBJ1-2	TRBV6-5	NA	CASSRRGGYGYTF	TGTGCCAGCAGCAGGAGGGGAGGGTATGGCTACACCTTC
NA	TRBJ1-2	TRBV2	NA	CAMPNLANYGYTF	TGTGCCATGCCCAATTTGGCTAACTATGGCTACACCTTC